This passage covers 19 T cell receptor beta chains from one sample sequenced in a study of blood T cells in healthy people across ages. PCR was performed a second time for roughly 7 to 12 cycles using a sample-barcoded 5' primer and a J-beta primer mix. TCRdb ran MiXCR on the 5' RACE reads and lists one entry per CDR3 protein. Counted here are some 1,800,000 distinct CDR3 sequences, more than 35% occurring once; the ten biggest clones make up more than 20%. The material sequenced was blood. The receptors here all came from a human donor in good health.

The CDR3 DNA reads TGTGCCAGCAGCCCCCCCGGGATTGGAGAAGAGACCCAGTACTTC. Its protein is CASSPPGIGEETQYF. The rearrangement links TRBV12-3 or TRBV12-4 to TRBJ2-4; tentative D call: TRBD2 (5 bases). TRBJ2-5 matches the DNA end more closely, so the J call is doubtful. This CDR3 spans 15 amino acids.

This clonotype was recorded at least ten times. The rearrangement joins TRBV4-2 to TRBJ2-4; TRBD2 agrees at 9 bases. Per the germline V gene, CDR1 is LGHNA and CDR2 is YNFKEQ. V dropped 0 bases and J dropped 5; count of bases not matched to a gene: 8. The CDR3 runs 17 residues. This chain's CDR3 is CASSQDPRGGFQNIQYF. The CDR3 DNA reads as TGTGCCAGCAGCCAAGACCCGCGGGGGGGCTTTCAAAACATTCAGTACTTC.

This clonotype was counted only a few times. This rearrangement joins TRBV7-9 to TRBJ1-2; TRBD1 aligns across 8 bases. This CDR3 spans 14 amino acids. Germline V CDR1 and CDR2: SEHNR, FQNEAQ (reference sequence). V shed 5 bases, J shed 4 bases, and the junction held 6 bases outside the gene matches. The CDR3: CASSRQGLPYGYTF. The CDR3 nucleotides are TGTGCCAGCAGCCGACAGGGGCTCCCCTATGGCTACACCTTC.

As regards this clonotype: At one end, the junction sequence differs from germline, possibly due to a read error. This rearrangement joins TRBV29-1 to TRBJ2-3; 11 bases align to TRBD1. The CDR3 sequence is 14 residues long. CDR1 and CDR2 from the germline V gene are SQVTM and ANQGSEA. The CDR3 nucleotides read TGCAGCGTTGAAAAAGGACAGGGGGCAGATATGCAGTATTTT. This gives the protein CSVEKGQGADMQYF.

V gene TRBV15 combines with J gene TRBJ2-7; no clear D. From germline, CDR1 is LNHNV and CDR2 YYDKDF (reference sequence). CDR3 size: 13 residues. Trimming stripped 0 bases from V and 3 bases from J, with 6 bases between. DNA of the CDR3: TGTGCCACCAGCAGAGATCCCCTCTACGAGCAGTACTTC. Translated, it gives CATSRDPLYEQYF.

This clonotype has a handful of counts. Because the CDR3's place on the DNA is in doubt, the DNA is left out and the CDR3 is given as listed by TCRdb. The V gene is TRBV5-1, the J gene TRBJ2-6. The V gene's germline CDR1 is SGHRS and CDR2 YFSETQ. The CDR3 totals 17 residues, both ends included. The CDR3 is CASSLGQWASGANVRTF.

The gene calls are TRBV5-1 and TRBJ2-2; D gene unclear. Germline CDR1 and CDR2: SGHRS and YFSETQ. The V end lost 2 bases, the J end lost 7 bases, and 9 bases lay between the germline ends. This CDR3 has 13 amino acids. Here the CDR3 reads CASSFGNSGELFF. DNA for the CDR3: TGCGCCAGCAGCTTTGGTAATAGCGGGGAGCTGTTTTTT.

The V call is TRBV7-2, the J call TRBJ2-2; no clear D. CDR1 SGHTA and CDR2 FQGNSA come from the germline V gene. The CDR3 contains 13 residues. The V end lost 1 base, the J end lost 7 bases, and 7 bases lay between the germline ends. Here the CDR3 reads CASSLEGYGELFF. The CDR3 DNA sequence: TGTGCCAGCAGCTTAGAAGGTTACGGGGAGCTGTTTTTT.

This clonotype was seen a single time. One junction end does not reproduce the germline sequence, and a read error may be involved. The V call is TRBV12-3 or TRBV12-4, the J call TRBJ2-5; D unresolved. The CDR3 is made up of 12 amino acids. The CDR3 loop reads CVSSLIQETQYF. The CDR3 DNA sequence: TGTGTCAGCAGCCTTATCCAAGAGACCCAGTACTTC.

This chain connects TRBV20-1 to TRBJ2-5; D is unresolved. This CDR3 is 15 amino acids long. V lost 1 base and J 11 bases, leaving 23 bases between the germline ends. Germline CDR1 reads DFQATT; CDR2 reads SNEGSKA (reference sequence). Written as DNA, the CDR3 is TGCAGTGCTAGAGGCATGTCAACCACTCCCTACAAGCAGTACTTC. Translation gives CSARGMSTTPYKQYF.

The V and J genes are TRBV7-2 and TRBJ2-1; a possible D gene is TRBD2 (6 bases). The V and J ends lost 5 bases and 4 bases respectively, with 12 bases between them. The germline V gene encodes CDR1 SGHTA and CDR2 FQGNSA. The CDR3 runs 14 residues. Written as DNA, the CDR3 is TGTGCCAGCAGCATAATGGGACTGTACAATGAGCAGTTCTTC. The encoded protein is CASSIMGLYNEQFF.

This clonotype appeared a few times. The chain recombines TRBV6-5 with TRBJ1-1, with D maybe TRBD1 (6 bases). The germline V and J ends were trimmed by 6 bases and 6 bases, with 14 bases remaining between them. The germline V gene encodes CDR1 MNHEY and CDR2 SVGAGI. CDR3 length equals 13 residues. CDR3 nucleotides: TGTGCCAGCAGCAACGGACAGTTCCCTGAAGCTTTCTTT. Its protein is CASSNGQFPEAFF.

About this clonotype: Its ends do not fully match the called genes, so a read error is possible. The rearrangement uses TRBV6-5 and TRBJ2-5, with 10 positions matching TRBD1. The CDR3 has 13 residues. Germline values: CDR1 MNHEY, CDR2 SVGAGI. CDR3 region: CASRADRGETRYF. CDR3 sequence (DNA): TGTGCCAGCAGGGCGGACAGGGGGGAGACCCGGTACTTC.

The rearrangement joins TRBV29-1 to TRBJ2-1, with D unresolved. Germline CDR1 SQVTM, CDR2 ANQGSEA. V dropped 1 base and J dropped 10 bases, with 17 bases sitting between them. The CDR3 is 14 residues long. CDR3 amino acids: CSVEGQDLSGEQFF. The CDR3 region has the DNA TGCAGCGTTGAAGGCCAGGACCTTTCCGGCGAGCAGTTCTTC.

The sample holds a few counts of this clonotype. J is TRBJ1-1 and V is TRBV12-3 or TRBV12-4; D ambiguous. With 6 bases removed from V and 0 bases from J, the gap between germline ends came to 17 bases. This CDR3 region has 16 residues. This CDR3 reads CASSPPGGGMNTEAFF. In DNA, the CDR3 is TGTGCCAGCAGCCCGCCTGGCGGCGGGATGAACACTGAAGCTTTCTTT.

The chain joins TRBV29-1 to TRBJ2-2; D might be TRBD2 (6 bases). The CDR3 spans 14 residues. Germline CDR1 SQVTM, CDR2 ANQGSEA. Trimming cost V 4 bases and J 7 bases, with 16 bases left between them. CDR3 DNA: TGCAGCGTTGCCGTCCAGGTCGGGAGCGGGGAGCTGTTTTTT. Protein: CSVAVQVGSGELFF.

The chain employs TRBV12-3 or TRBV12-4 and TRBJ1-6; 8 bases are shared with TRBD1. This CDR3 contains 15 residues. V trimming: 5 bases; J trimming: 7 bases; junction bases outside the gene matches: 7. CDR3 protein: CASSPTGEGNSPLHF. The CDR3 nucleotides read TGTGCCAGCAGTCCGACAGGGGAAGGCAATTCACCCCTCCACTTT.

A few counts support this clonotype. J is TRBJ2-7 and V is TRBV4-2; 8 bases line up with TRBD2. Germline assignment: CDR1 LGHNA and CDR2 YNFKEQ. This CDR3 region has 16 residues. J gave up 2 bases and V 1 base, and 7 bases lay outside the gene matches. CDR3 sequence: CASSQVGTRQPYEQYF. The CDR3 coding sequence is TGTGCCAGCAGCCAAGTGGGGACTAGACAGCCCTACGAGCAGTACTTC.

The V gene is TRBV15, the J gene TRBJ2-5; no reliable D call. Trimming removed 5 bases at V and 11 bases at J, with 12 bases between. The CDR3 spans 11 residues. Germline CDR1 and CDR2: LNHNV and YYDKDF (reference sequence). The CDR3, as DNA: TGTGCCACCAGCCCTGATTATGGGCAGTACTTC. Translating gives CATSPDYGQYF.